This TCR beta chain derives from a study of radiation and T cells in renal cell carcinoma. Study-wide background: Nephrectomy followed 15 Gy stereotactic body radiation by 4 weeks. Points from the study as a whole: Top tumor clonotypes rose in blood 2 weeks post-radiation, then contracted. No pretreatment tumor biopsies were available for baseline clonotypes.

Assay used: immunoSEQ multiplex PCR; TCRdb lists only in-frame clones, some missing. The sample records about 26,000 clones, approximately 81% being singletons. Germline assignment: CDR1 LNHDA and CDR2 SQIVND (reference sequence). V lost 3 bases and J 1 base, leaving 7 bases between the germline ends. The CDR3 runs to 13 residues. The time point denotes: blood 2 weeks post-SBRT. Indicated treatment: 15 Gy SBRT to primary tumor, nephrectomy 4 weeks later. The patient's renal cell carcinoma had clear cell pathology. As regards this clone: Its target is not known.

This sample comprised blood, obtained from a patient whose treatment included radiotherapy and nephrectomy. This clonotype was obtained from a man aged 55 to 70 with renal cell carcinoma. The V and J genes are TRBV19 and TRBJ2-7, with D unclear. The CDR3 region is CASSMSGSYEQYF. DNA for the CDR3: TGTGCCAGTAGTATGTCAGGTTCCTACGAGCAGTACTTC.